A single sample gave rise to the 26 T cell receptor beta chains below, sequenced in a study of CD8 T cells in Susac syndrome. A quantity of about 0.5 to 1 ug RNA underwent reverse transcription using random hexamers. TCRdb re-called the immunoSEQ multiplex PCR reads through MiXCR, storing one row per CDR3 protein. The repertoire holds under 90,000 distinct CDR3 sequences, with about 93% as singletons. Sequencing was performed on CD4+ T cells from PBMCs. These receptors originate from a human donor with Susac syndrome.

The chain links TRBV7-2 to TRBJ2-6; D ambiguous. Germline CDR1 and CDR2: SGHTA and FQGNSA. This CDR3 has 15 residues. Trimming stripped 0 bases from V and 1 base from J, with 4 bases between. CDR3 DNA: TGTGCCAGCAGCTTAGCGGGGTCTGGGGCCAACGTCCTGACTTTC. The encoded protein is CASSLAGSGANVLTF.

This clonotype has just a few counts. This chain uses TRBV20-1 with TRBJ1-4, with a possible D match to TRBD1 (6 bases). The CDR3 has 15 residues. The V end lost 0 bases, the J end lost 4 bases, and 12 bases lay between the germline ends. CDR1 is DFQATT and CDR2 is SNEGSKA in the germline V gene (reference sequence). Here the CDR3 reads CSARDPGQFNEKLFF. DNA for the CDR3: TGCAGTGCTAGAGATCCCGGACAGTTTAATGAAAAACTGTTTTTT.

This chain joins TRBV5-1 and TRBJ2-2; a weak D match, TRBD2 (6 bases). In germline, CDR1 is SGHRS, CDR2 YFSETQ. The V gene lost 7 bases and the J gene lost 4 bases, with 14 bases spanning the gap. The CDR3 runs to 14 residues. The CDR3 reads CASGRSTTTGELFF. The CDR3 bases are TGCGCCAGCGGGAGGTCTACTACCACCGGGGAGCTGTTTTTT.

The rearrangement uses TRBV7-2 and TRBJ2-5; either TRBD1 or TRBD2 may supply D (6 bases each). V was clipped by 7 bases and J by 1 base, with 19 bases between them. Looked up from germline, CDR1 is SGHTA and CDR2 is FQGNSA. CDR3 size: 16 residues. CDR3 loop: CASNQGQGGLQETQYF. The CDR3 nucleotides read TGTGCCAGCAACCAGGGGCAGGGAGGCCTCCAAGAGACCCAGTACTTC.

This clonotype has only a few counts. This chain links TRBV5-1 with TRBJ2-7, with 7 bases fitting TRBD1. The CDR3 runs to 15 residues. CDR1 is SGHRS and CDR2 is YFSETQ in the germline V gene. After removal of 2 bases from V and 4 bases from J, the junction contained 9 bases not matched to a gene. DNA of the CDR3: TGCGCCAGCAGCTTTACCCGACAGGGAGTTTACGAGCAGTACTTC. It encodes CASSFTRQGVYEQYF.

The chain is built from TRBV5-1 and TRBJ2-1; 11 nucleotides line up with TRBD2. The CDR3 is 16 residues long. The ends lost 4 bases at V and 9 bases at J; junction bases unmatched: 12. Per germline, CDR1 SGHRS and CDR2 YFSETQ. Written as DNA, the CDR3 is TGCGCCAGCAGCCCCGGGGGTAGCGGGGGGGCGTTTGAGCAGTTCTTC. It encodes CASSPGGSGGAFEQFF.

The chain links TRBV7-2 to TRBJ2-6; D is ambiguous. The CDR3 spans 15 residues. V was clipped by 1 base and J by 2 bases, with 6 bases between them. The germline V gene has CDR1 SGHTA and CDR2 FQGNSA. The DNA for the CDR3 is TGTGCCAGCAGCTTAGTAGTAGCTGGGGCCAACGTCCTGACTTTC. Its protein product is CASSLVVAGANVLTF.

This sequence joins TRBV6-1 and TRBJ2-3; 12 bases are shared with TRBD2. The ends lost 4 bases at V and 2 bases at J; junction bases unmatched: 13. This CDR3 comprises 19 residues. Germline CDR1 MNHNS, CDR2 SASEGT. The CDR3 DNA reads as TGTGCCAGCAGTGCGAGACTAGCGGGGGCAATAACATCCACAGATACGCAGTATTTT. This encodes CASSARLAGAITSTDTQYF.

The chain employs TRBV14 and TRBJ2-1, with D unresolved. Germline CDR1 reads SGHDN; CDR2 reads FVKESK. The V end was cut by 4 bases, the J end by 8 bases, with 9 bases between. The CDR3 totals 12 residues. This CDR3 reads CASSPQWHEQFF. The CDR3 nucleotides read TGTGCCAGCAGCCCCCAATGGCATGAGCAGTTCTTC.

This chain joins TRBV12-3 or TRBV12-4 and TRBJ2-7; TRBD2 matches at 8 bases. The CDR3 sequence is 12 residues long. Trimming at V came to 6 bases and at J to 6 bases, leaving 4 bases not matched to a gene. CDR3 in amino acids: CASSQTSAEQYF. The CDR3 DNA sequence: TGTGCCAGCAGCCAGACTAGCGCCGAGCAGTACTTC.

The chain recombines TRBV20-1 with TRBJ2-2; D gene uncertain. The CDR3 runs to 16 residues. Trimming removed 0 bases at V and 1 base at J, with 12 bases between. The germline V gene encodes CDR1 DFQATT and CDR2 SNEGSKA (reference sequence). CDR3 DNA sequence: TGCAGTGCTAGAGATGGTCTTGGGTTGAACACCGGGGAGCTGTTTTTT. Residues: CSARDGLGLNTGELFF.

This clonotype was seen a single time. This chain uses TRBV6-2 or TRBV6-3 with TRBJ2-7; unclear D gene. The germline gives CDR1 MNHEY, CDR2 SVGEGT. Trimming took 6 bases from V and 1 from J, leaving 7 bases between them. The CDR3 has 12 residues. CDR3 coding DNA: TGTGCCAGCAGGGAAAGGTCCTACGAGCAGTACTTC. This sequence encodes CASRERSYEQYF.

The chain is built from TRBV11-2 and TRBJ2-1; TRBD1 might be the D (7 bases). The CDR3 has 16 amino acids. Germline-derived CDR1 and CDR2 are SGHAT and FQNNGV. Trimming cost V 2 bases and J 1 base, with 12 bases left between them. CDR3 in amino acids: CASSLRGDSSYNEQFF. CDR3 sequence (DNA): TGTGCCAGCAGCTTACGCGGGGACAGTTCCTACAATGAGCAGTTCTTC.

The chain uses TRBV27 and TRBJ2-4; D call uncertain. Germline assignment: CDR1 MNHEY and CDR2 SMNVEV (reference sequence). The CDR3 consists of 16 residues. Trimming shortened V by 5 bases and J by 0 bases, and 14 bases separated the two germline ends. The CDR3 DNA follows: TGTGCCAGCAGTCTTATGTCCTCACTAGCCAAAAACATTCAGTACTTC. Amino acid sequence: CASSLMSSLAKNIQYF.

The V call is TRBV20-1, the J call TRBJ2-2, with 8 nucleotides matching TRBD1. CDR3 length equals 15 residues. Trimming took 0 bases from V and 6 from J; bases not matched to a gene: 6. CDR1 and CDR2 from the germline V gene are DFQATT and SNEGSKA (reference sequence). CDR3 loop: CSARDSDREAGELFF. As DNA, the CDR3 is TGCAGTGCTAGAGACTCGGACAGGGAGGCCGGGGAGCTGTTTTTT.

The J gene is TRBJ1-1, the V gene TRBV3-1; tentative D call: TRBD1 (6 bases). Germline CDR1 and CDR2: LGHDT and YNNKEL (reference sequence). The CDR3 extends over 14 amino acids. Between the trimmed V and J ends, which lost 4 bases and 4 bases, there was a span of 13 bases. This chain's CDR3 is CASSRGGGGTEAFF. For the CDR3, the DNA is TGTGCCAGCAGCCGAGGGGGAGGAGGCACTGAAGCTTTCTTT. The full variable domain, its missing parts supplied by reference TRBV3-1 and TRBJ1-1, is DTAVSQTPKYLVTQMGNDKSIKCEQNLGHDTMYWYKQDSKKFLKIMFSYNNKELIINETVPNRFSPKSPDKAHLNLHINSLELGDSAVYFCASSRGGGGTEAFFGQGTRLTVV.

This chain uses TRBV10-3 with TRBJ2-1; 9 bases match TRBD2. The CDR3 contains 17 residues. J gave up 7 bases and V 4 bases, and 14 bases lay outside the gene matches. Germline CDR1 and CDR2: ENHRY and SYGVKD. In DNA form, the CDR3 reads TGTGCCATCAGTGTGGGGCTGAGCGGGGGGATGAAAAATGAGCAGTTCTTC. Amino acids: CAISVGLSGGMKNEQFF.

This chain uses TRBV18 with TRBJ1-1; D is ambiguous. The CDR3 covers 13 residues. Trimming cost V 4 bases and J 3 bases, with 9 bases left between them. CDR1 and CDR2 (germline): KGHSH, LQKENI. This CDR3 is CASSQIRDTEAFF. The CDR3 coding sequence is TGTGCCAGCTCACAGATCCGGGACACTGAAGCTTTCTTT.

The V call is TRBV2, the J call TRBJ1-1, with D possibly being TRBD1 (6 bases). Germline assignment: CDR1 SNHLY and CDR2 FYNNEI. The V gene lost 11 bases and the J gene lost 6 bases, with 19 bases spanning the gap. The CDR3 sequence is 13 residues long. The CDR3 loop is CAGGAQGASEAFF. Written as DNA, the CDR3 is TGTGCCGGGGGGGCACAGGGAGCTTCTGAAGCTTTCTTT. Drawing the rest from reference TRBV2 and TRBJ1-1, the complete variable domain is EPEVTQTPSHQVTQMGQEVILRCVPISNHLYFYWYRQILGQKVEFLVSFYNNEISEKSEIFDDQFSVERPDGSNFTLKIRSTKLEDSAMYFCAGGAQGASEAFFGQGTRLTVV.

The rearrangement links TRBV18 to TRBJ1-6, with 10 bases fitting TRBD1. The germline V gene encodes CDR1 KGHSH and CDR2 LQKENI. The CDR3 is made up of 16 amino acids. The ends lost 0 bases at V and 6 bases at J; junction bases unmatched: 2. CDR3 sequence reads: CASSPPRDRGNSPLHF. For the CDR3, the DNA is TGTGCCAGCTCACCACCGAGGGACAGGGGTAATTCACCCCTCCACTTT.

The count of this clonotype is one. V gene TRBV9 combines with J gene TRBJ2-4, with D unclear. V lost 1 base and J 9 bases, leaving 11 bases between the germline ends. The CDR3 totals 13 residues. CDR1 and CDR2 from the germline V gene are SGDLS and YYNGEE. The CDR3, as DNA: TGTGCCAGCAGCGTACTAGACTTGGGCATTCAGTACTTC. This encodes CASSVLDLGIQYF.

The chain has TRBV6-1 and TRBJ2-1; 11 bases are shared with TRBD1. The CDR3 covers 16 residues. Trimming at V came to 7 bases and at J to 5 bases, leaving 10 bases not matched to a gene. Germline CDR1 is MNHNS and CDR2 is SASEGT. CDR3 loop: CASTLDRGRGDNEQFF. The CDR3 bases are TGTGCCAGCACCCTGGACAGGGGGCGGGGGGACAATGAGCAGTTCTTC.

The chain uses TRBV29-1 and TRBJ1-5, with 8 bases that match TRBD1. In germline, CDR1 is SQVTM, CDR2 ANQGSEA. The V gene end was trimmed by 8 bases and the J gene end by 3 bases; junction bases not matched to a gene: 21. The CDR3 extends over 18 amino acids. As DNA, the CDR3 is TGCAGCCCTCGGACAGGGTTCTCCAAAATTAACGTCAATCAGCCCCAGCATTTT. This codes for CSPRTGFSKINVNQPQHF.

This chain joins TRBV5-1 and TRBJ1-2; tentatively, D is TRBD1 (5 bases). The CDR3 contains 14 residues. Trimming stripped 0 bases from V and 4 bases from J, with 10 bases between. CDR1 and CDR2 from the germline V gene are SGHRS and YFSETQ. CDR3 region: CASSLEQGPYGYTF. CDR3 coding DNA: TGCGCCAGCAGCTTGGAGCAGGGCCCCTATGGCTACACCTTC.

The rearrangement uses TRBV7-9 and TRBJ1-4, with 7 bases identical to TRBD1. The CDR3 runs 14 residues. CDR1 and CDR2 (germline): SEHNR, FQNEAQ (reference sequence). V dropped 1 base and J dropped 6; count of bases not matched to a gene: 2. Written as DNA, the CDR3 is TGTGCCAGCAGCTTAGGAACAGGGGATGAAAAACTGTTTTTT. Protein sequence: CASSLGTGDEKLFF.

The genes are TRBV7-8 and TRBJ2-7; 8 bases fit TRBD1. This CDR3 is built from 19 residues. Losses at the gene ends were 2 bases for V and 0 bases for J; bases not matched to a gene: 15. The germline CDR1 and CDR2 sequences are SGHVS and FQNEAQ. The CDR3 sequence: CASSLSGQGWSRSSYEQYF. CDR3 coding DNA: TGTGCCAGCAGCTTAAGCGGACAGGGATGGTCCAGGAGCTCCTACGAGCAGTACTTC.